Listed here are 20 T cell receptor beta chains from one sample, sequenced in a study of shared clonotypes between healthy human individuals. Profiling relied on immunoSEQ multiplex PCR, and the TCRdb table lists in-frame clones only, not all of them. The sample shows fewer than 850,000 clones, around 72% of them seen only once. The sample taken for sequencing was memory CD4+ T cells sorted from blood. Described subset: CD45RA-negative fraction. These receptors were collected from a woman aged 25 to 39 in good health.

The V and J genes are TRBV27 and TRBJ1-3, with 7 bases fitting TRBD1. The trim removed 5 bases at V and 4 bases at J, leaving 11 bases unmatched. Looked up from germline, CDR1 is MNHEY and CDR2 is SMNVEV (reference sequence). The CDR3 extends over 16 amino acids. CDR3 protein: CASSPWEGARGNTIYF. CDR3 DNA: TGTGCCAGCAGTCCCTGGGAGGGGGCGCGAGGAAACACCATATATTTT.

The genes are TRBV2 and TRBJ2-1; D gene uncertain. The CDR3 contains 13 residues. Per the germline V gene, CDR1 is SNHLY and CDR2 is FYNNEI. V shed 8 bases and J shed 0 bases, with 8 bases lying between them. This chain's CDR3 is CASRLGSYNEQFF. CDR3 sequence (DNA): TGTGCCAGCCGCTTAGGCTCCTACAATGAGCAGTTCTTC. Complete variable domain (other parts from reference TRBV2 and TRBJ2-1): EPEVTQTPSHQVTQMGQEVILRCVPISNHLYFYWYRQILGQKVEFLVSFYNNEISEKSEIFDDQFSVERPDGSNFTLKIRSTKLEDSAMYFCASRLGSYNEQFFGPGTRLTVL.

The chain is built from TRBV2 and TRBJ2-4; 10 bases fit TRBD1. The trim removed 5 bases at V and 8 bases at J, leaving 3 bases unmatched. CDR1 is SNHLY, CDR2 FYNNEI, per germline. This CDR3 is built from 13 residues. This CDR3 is CASSRQGAYIQYF. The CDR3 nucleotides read TGTGCCAGCAGTCGACAGGGGGCGTACATTCAGTACTTC.

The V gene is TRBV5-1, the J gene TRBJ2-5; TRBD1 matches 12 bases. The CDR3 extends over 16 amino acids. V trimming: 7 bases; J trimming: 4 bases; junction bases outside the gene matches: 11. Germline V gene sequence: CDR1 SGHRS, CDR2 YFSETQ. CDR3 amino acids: CASHLTGQGAIETQYF. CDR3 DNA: TGCGCCAGCCACTTAACGGGACAGGGGGCAATAGAGACCCAGTACTTC.

The DNA of the CDR3 is TGTGCCTGGAGTCCCCCTCGGGGTTCAAACTCCTACGAGCAGTACTTC. Translating it yields CAWSPPRGSNSYEQYF. The chain combines TRBV30 with TRBJ2-7; a weak D match, TRBD2 (5 bases). V was shortened by 2 bases and J by 0 bases, with 17 bases between the two germline ends. The CDR3 has 16 residues. Germline values: CDR1 GTSNPN, CDR2 SVGIG (reference sequence).

DNA for the CDR3: TGTGCCAGTCGGGAGTCTGGGGCCAACGTCCTGACTTTC. Protein: CASRESGANVLTF. This chain links TRBV28 with TRBJ2-6, with a tentative D call TRBD2 (6 bases). Germline V gene data show CDR1 as MDHEN and CDR2 as SYDVKM. Trimming took 9 bases from V and 1 from J, leaving 7 bases between them. The CDR3 is 13 residues long.

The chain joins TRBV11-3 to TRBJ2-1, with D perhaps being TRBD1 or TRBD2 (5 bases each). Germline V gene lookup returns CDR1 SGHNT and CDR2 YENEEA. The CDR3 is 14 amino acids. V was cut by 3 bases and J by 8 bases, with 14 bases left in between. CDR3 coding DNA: TGTGCCAGCAGCTTTGCGGTTGAGGGGTATGAGCAGTTCTTC. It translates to CASSFAVEGYEQFF. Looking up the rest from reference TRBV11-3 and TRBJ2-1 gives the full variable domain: EAGVVQSPRYKIIEKKQPVAFWCNPISGHNTLYWYLQNLGQGPELLIRYENEEAVDDSQLPKDRFSAERLKGVDSTLKIQPAELGDSAVYLCASSFAVEGYEQFFGPGTRLTVL.

The CDR3 reads CASSLASGSSYEQYF. CDR3 DNA: TGTGCCAGCAGCTTGGCCAGCGGGAGCTCCTACGAGCAGTACTTC. This chain joins TRBV5-5 and TRBJ2-7; 8 bases are shared with TRBD2. Germline assignment: CDR1 SGHKS and CDR2 YYEKEE (reference sequence). The CDR3 is 15 amino acids. V dropped 0 bases and J dropped 0; count of bases not matched to a gene: 2.

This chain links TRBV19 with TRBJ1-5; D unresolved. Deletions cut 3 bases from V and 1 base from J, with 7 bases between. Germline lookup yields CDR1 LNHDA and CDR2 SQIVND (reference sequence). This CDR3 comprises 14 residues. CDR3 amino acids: CASSMVGSNQPQHF. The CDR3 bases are TGTGCCAGTAGTATGGTAGGGAGCAATCAGCCCCAGCATTTT.

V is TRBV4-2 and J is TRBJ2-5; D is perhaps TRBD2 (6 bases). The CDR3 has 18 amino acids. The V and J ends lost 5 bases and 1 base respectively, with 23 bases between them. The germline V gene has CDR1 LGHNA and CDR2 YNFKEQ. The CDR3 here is CASSLGSHGSLIQETQYF. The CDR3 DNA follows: TGTGCCAGCAGCTTAGGGTCCCACGGGAGTCTAATCCAAGAGACCCAGTACTTC.

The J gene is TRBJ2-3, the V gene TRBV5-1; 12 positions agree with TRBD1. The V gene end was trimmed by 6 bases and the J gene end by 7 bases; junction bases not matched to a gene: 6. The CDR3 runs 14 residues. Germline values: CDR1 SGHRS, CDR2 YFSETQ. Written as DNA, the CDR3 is TGCGCCAGCACCGGGACAGGGGGCTTTAATACGCAGTATTTT. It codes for CASTGTGGFNTQYF.

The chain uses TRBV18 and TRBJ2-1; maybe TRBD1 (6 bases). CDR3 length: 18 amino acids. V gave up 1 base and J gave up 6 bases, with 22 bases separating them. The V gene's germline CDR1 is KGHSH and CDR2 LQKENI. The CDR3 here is CASSPRAGPGALSNEQFF. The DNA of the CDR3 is TGTGCCAGCTCACCACGTGCGGGCCCAGGGGCGCTTAGCAATGAGCAGTTCTTC.

The CDR3 sequence: CASSLVVVETQYF. In DNA form, the CDR3 reads TGTGCCAGCAGCTTAGTGGTCGTGGAGACCCAGTACTTC. The gene calls are TRBV7-9 and TRBJ2-5, with D unresolved. This CDR3 is built from 13 residues. V was cut by 1 base and J by 5 bases, with 8 bases left in between. Germline V CDR1 and CDR2: SEHNR, FQNEAQ (reference sequence). The whole variable domain, remainder taken from reference TRBV7-9 and TRBJ2-5, is DTGVSQNPRHKITKRGQNVTFRCDPISEHNRLYWYRQTLGQGPEFLTYFQNEAQLEKSRLLSDRFSAERPKGSFSTLEIQRTEQGDSAMYLCASSLVVVETQYFGPGTRLLVL.

CDR3 protein: CASSPGTGLSPSYGYTF. The DNA for the CDR3 is TGCGCCAGCAGCCCCGGGACAGGACTTTCCCCCTCCTATGGCTACACCTTC. V gene TRBV4-1 combines with J gene TRBJ1-2, with 8 bases that match TRBD1. V gave up 4 bases and J gave up 4 bases; unmatched junction bases: 14. CDR1 and CDR2 (germline): MGHRA, YSYEKL. The CDR3 totals 17 residues.

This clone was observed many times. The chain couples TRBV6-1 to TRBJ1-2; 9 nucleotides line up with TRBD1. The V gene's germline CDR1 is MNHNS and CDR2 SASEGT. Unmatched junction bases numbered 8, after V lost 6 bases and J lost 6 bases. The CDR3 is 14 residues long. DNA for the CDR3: TGTGCCAGCAGGGGGGACAGGGTGGTCGATGGCTACACCTTC. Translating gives CASRGDRVVDGYTF.

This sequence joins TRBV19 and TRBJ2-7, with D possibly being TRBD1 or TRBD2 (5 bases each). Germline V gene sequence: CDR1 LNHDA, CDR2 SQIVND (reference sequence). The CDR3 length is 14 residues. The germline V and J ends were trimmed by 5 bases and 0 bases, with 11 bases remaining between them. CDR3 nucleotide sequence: TGTGCCAGTAGTCCGGGACGGTACTCCTACGAGCAGTACTTC. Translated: CASSPGRYSYEQYF.

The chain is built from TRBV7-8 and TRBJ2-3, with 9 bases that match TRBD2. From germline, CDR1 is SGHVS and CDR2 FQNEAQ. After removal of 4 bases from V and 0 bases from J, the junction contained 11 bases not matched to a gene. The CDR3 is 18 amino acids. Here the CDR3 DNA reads TGTGCCAGCAGCTGGTTAGCGGGAGCCCCCTCTAGCACAGATACGCAGTATTTT. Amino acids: CASSWLAGAPSSTDTQYF.

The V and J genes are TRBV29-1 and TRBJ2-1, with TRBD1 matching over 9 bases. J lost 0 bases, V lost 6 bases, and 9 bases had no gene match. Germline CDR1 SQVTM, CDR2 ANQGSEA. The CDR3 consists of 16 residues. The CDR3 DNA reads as TGCAGCGTAGGCGGACAGGGGCCCTTCTCCTACAATGAGCAGTTCTTC. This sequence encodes CSVGGQGPFSYNEQFF.

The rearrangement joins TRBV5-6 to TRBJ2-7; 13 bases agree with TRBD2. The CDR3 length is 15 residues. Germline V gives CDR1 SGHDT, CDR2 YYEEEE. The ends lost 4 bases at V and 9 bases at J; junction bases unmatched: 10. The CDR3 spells CASSLDWTSGGRQYF. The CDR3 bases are TGTGCCAGCAGCCTTGATTGGACTAGCGGGGGCAGGCAGTACTTC.

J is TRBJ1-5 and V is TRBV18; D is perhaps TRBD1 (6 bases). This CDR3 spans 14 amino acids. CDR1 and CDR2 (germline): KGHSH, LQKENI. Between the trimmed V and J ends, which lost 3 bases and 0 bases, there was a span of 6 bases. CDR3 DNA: TGTGCCAGCTCACCCAGGGGTAGCAATCAGCCCCAGCATTTT. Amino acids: CASSPRGSNQPQHF.